The 25 T cell receptor beta chains reported below all come from one sample, sequenced in a study of T cell responses to AZD1222 COVID-19 vaccine. Method: immunoSEQ multiplex PCR; TCRdb's copy keeps in-frame clones and lacks some. The sample has 100,000 or so clones; nearly 90% are singletons. The material was peripheral blood, obtained 28 days after the second AZD1222 dose. These receptors originate from an adult who received the AZD1222 COVID-19 vaccine.

The chain recombines TRBV30 with TRBJ1-2; 8 bases match TRBD1. Germline CDR1 is GTSNPN and CDR2 is SVGIG (reference sequence). The junction had 4 bases not matched to a gene; V was cut back by 0 bases and J by 7 bases. This CDR3 has 13 residues. In nucleotides, the CDR3 is TGTGCCTGGAGTGTTCAGGGGGCTCTTGGCTACACCTTC. It translates to CAWSVQGALGYTF.

This chain connects TRBV12-3 or TRBV12-4 to TRBJ2-1; 7 positions match TRBD2. The J segment lost 13 bases and the V segment lost 5 bases, leaving 8 bases of the junction unmatched. CDR3 length equals 12 residues. The CDR3 sequence: CASSPRGTNQFF. The CDR3 DNA sequence: TGTGCCAGCAGTCCTCGCGGGACTAACCAGTTCTTC.

The chain joins TRBV6-4 to TRBJ2-3; D is unresolved. This CDR3 contains 13 residues. The germline V gene encodes CDR1 MRHNA and CDR2 SNTAGT. Trimming took 2 bases from V and 5 from J, leaving 8 bases between them. CDR3 nucleotide sequence: TGTGCCAGCAGTGACAAAACGAGAGATACGCAGTATTTT. Its protein product is CASSDKTRDTQYF.

The chain is built from TRBV7-2 and TRBJ2-5; D remains unclear. In germline, CDR1 is SGHTA, CDR2 FQGNSA. The CDR3 is made up of 14 amino acids. The V gene lost 2 bases and the J gene lost 4 bases, with 11 bases spanning the gap. The CDR3 region is CASSLLKASETQYF. CDR3 sequence (DNA): TGTGCCAGCAGCTTATTAAAGGCATCAGAGACCCAGTACTTC.

This chain connects TRBV7-9 to TRBJ2-3; 8 bases align to TRBD1. The germline V gene encodes CDR1 SEHNR and CDR2 FQNEAQ (reference sequence). There are 17 residues in the CDR3. V gave up 5 bases and J gave up 1 base; unmatched junction bases: 11. As DNA, the CDR3 is TGTGCCAGCAGCAAAGGACAGGGTAATTATGGCACAGATACGCAGTATTTT. This gives the protein CASSKGQGNYGTDTQYF.

This sequence joins TRBV12-3 or TRBV12-4 and TRBJ2-5; D is unclear. The CDR3 runs to 11 residues. The germline V and J ends were trimmed by 1 base and 5 bases, with 2 bases remaining between them. CDR3 nucleotide sequence: TGTGCCAGCAGTTTAGTGGAGACCCAGTACTTC. Translation gives CASSLVETQYF.

The rearrangement joins TRBV2 to TRBJ2-7, with no clear D. Trimming removed 1 base from V and 5 bases from J, with 0 bases in between. This CDR3 contains 10 residues. Germline V gene data show CDR1 as SNHLY and CDR2 as FYNNEI. The CDR3: CASSEDEQYF. As DNA, the CDR3 is TGTGCCAGCAGTGAAGACGAGCAGTACTTC.

The chain uses TRBV6-4 and TRBJ2-1; 12 bases line up with TRBD2. Trimming took 4 bases from V and 10 from J; bases not matched to a gene: 8. The CDR3 runs 15 residues. CDR1 is MRHNA, CDR2 SNTAGT, per germline. In DNA form, the CDR3 reads TGTGCCAGCAGTGCAGCGACTAGCGGGAGCAAGGAGCAGTTCTTC. This gives the protein CASSAATSGSKEQFF.

This chain connects TRBV5-1 to TRBJ2-5, with 7 bases fitting TRBD1. V lost 1 base, J lost 3 bases, and 6 bases stayed unmatched. Germline V lookup: CDR1 SGHRS, CDR2 YFSETQ. The CDR3 spans 15 residues. CDR3 coding DNA: TGCGCCAGCAGCTTGAGAACAGGGGCTGAAGAGACCCAGTACTTC. Residues: CASSLRTGAEETQYF.

The V call is TRBV28, the J call TRBJ1-1; tentatively, D is TRBD1 (5 bases). The germline V gene has CDR1 MDHEN and CDR2 SYDVKM. V gave up 5 bases and J gave up 1 base, with 14 bases separating them. The CDR3 has 15 amino acids. CDR3 in DNA: TGTGCCAGCAGTGAGAGTCTCGGGGGGAACACTGAAGCTTTCTTT. The encoded protein is CASSESLGGNTEAFF.

The chain employs TRBV4-1 and TRBJ1-1; D is unresolved. The CDR3 consists of 15 residues. V was shortened by 6 bases and J by 1 base, with 15 bases between the two germline ends. In germline, CDR1 is MGHRA, CDR2 YSYEKL. Here the CDR3 DNA reads TGCGCCAGCAGGATTACCATCGTTGAGAACACTGAAGCTTTCTTT. Its translation: CASRITIVENTEAFF.

This chain uses TRBV18 with TRBJ1-2; possibly TRBD1 for D (5 bases). Germline CDR1 is KGHSH and CDR2 is LQKENI. The germline V and J ends were trimmed by 0 bases and 3 bases, with 8 bases remaining between them. The CDR3 length is 14 residues. DNA for the CDR3: TGTGCCAGCTCACCACCTGCCAGGGACTATGGCTACACCTTC. It specifies CASSPPARDYGYTF.

The chain joins TRBV30 to TRBJ1-2, with D hard to call. Germline CDR1 reads GTSNPN; CDR2 reads SVGIG (reference sequence). With 0 bases removed from V and 8 bases from J, the gap between germline ends came to 13 bases. This CDR3 has 13 amino acids. DNA of the CDR3: TGTGCCTGGAGTGTACACGCTGGGCGGGGCTACACCTTC. Translation: CAWSVHAGRGYTF.

V is TRBV27 and J is TRBJ2-1, with D hard to call. The CDR3 runs 14 residues. The germline V gene has CDR1 MNHEY and CDR2 SMNVEV (reference sequence). V was clipped by 6 bases and J by 4 bases, with 13 bases between them. The CDR3 is CASSPDGSYNEQFF. The CDR3 DNA sequence: TGTGCCAGCAGCCCCGATGGGTCTTACAATGAGCAGTTCTTC.

This chain links TRBV4-1 with TRBJ1-1, with D perhaps matching TRBD1 (5 bases). The CDR3 spans 16 residues. V lost 2 bases and J 5 bases, leaving 18 bases between the germline ends. The germline gives CDR1 MGHRA, CDR2 YSYEKL. The CDR3: CASSQPGVRGWTEAFF. The CDR3 coding sequence is TGCGCCAGCAGCCAACCCGGAGTAAGGGGATGGACTGAAGCTTTCTTT.

The chain carries TRBV19 and TRBJ1-6; D may be TRBD1 (6 bases). The germline V gene encodes CDR1 LNHDA and CDR2 SQIVND (reference sequence). V lost 6 bases, J lost 7 bases, and 13 bases lay in between. CDR3 length: 14 residues. CDR3 bases: TGTGCCAGTAGACACGGACAGACCAATTCACCCCTCCACTTT. Residues: CASRHGQTNSPLHF.

The chain carries TRBV27 and TRBJ1-2, with TRBD1 matching 9 bases. This CDR3 comprises 14 residues. Germline assignment: CDR1 MNHEY and CDR2 SMNVEV (reference sequence). The junction had 7 bases not matched to a gene; V was cut back by 7 bases and J by 4 bases. The CDR3: CASKGTGRGYGYTF. In DNA form, the CDR3 reads TGTGCCAGCAAGGGGACAGGGAGAGGCTATGGCTACACCTTC.

The chain combines TRBV18 with TRBJ2-7; 12 nucleotides line up with TRBD1. The CDR3 totals 17 residues. Per the germline V gene, CDR1 is KGHSH and CDR2 is LQKENI. The ends lost 0 bases at V and 1 base at J; junction bases unmatched: 4. CDR3: CASSPPGDRGRSYEQYF. The CDR3 nucleotides read TGTGCCAGCTCACCACCCGGGGACAGGGGGCGGTCCTACGAGCAGTACTTC.

The chain links TRBV4-1 to TRBJ2-5; tentatively, D is TRBD2 (6 bases). The germline CDR1 and CDR2 sequences are MGHRA and YSYEKL. The CDR3 loop spans 16 amino acids. V was clipped by 5 bases and J by 6 bases, with 22 bases between them. CDR3 nucleotide sequence: TGCGCCAGCAGCACAGGTCCTGGGGACTCCGGGAAGACCCAGTACTTC. It yields the protein CASSTGPGDSGKTQYF.

The chain couples TRBV6-6 to TRBJ2-1; no reliable D call. The ends were cut back, 8 bases at V and 8 bases at J, with 13 bases in the middle. From germline, CDR1 is MNHNY and CDR2 SVGAGI (reference sequence). This CDR3 region has 12 residues. CDR3 nucleotide sequence: TGTGCCAGCCATCAGTATAGGGATGAGCAGTTCTTC. This codes for CASHQYRDEQFF.

The chain carries TRBV2 and TRBJ2-5; 7 bases match TRBD2. CDR1 SNHLY and CDR2 FYNNEI come from the germline V gene. V shed 4 bases and J 5 bases; nucleotides not matched to a gene: 7. The length of the CDR3 is 14 residues. The CDR3 nucleotides read TGTGCCAGCAGTGTTAGGGGAGGGTTGGAGACCCAGTACTTC. Translating gives CASSVRGGLETQYF.

The chain joins TRBV30 to TRBJ2-3; D remains ambiguous. V lost 0 bases and J 5 bases, leaving 3 bases between the germline ends. The CDR3 runs 11 residues. In germline, CDR1 is GTSNPN, CDR2 SVGIG (reference sequence). This CDR3 is CAWSVVDTQYF. The CDR3, as DNA: TGTGCCTGGAGTGTAGTAGATACGCAGTATTTT.

The genes are TRBV10-3 and TRBJ2-7; maybe TRBD1 (6 bases). This CDR3 has 14 amino acids. Trimming left V 2 bases short and J 6 bases short, with 14 bases between. Per germline, CDR1 ENHRY and CDR2 SYGVKD. The chain's CDR3 is CAISEGQPPGEQYF. CDR3 coding DNA: TGTGCCATCAGTGAGGGACAGCCACCTGGCGAGCAGTACTTC.

The genes are TRBV3-1 (or the pseudogene TRBV3-2) and TRBJ1-1; D not certain. This CDR3 has 11 residues. Germline CDR1 is LGHDT and CDR2 is YNNKEL (reference sequence). The V end lost 5 bases, the J end lost 6 bases, and 7 bases lay between the germline ends. CDR3 coding DNA: TGTGCCAGCAGCGGGAAGTCTGAAGCTTTCTTT. Protein product: CASSGKSEAFF.

This clone was seen more than once but under ten times. The chain uses TRBV4-1 and TRBJ2-2, with D hard to call. This CDR3 is 13 amino acids long. V gave up 1 base and J gave up 12 bases, with 12 bases separating them. Per the germline V gene, CDR1 is MGHRA and CDR2 is YSYEKL. The CDR3 loop reads CASSQAVPDKLFF. The CDR3, as DNA: TGCGCCAGCAGCCAAGCGGTACCTGACAAGCTGTTTTTT.